The clone carrying this T cell receptor (beta chain) was detected ten times or more. The data derive from a study of T cells in Graves' hyperthyroidism and ophthalmopathy. The CDR3 has 13 residues. Germline trimming cut 4 bases from V and 7 bases from J; bases unmatched to any gene: 7. Germline V CDR1 and CDR2: SEHNR, FQNEAQ (reference sequence). Researchers amplified the TCR beta CDR3 regions from RNA transcripts. First-round RT-PCR targeting the TCR CDR3 was performed with the HTBI primer set. One entry per CDR3 protein results from TCRdb running MiXCR on the multiplex PCR reads. Of about 130,000 distinct CDR3 sequences in the sample, roughly a fifth are singletons; the top ten hold around 70%. Together with thyroid ultrasound, orbital computed tomography, serum thyroxine and TRAb, clinical symptoms were used for diagnoses.

Input material: blood. J is TRBJ2-7 and V is TRBV7-9, with 7 bases aligning to TRBD1. This sequence originates from a woman aged 45 to 65 with Graves' hyperthyroidism that later progressed to Graves' ophthalmopathy. The CDR3 reads CASSSGQVVEQYF. CDR3 bases: TGTGCCAGCAGCTCAGGACAGGTGGTAGAGCAGTACTTC.